This passage covers 2 T cell receptor beta chains from one sample sequenced in a study of radiotherapy plus CTLA-4 blockade in lung cancer. Repertoires were generated with immunoSEQ multiplex PCR, while TCRdb's copy carries only in-frame clones and drops some. The sample yields about 24,000 clones, 60% to 75% seen once. The sample in question was peripheral blood, obtained from a patient treated with radiotherapy plus ipilimumab. The receptors derive from a human donor with non-small cell lung cancer whose response to radiotherapy plus ipilimumab could not be evaluated.

The V and J genes are TRBV11-2 and TRBJ2-4; 8 positions match TRBD1. Trimming cost V 5 bases and J 6 bases; bases outside gene matches: 12. There are 16 residues in the CDR3. Germline V lookup: CDR1 SGHAT, CDR2 FQNNGV. The CDR3 DNA reads as TGTGCCAGCAGCCCCCTCGCCGGACAGGGTCGAAACATTCAGTACTTC. Its protein product is CASSPLAGQGRNIQYF.

V and J are TRBV18 and TRBJ2-3; D not resolved. With 3 bases removed from V and 2 bases from J, the gap between germline ends came to 15 bases. The length of the CDR3 is 16 residues. The germline V gene encodes CDR1 KGHSH and CDR2 LQKENI. Written as DNA, the CDR3 is TGTGCCAGCTCACCTCGGTCTATTCTAAACACAGATACGCAGTATTTT. This gives the protein CASSPRSILNTDTQYF.